This T cell receptor (beta chain) was captured in a study of tumor-infiltrating lymphocytes in primary liver carcinoma. Looking at the study overall: Donors had hepatocellular carcinoma or combined HCC and intrahepatic cholangiocarcinoma. Between roughly 4.2 and 10 cm across, the tumors were all of stage T1-T3 N0M0.

General observations from the study: Paired tumor-adjacent and tumor-blood samples overlapped less than tumor region pairs did.

The study co-extracted DNA and RNA from 20-30 mg of unsorted bulk tissue. Chronic HBV infection was present, with no prior treatment. The germline CDR1 and CDR2 sequences are SGHKS and YYEKEE (reference sequence). The CDR3 loop spans 13 amino acids. For this clonotype: What it binds is not known.

Priming with a constant-region primer yielded TCR beta cDNA from about 540 ng total RNA. It was through three nested multiplex PCR rounds of slightly modified ARM-PCR that TCR beta libraries arose. Forward primers for TRBV1-TRBV30 and a C-beta reverse primer served the first two PCR rounds, at around 9 cycles each. One entry per CDR3 protein, called by TCRdb with MiXCR from the multiplex PCR reads. The table has 40,000 to 55,000 distinct CDR3 sequences, around 77% seen once; the top ten hold 24%. The clonotype originates from a man between 40 and 49 years old with primary liver carcinoma and hepatitis B virus infection. Sequencing input: liver tumor tissue from sampling region 5. As to subset: tumor region T5, tumor centre. The chain joins TRBV5-5 to TRBJ1-2; a weak D match, TRBD1 (5 bases). CDR3 amino acids: CTRRVSGPSGYTF. DNA of the CDR3: TGTACAAGGAGGGTGTCGGGACCTTCTGGCTACACCTTC.